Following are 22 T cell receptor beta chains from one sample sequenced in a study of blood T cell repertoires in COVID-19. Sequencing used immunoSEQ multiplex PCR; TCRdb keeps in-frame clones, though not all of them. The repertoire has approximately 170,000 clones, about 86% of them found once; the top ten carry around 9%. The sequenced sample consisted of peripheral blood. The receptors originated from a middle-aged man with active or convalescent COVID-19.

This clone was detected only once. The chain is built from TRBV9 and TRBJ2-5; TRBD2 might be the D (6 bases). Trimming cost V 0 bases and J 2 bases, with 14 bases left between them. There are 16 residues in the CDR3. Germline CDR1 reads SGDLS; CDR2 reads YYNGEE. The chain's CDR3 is CASSVVASAAQETQYF. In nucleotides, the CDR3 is TGTGCCAGCAGCGTAGTGGCTAGCGCTGCACAAGAGACCCAGTACTTC.

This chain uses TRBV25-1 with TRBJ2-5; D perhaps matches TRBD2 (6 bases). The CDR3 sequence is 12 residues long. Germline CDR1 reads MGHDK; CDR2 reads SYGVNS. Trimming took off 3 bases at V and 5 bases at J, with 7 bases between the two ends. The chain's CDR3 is CASSEDYETQYF. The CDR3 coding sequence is TGTGCCAGCAGTGAGGACTATGAGACCCAGTACTTC.

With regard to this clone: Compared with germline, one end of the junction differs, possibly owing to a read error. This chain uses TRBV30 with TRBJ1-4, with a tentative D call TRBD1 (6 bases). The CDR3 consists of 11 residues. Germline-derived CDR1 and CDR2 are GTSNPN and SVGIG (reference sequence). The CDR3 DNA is TGTGCCTGGAGTACGGGGGGGCACGGGATTTTT. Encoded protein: CAWSTGGHGIF.

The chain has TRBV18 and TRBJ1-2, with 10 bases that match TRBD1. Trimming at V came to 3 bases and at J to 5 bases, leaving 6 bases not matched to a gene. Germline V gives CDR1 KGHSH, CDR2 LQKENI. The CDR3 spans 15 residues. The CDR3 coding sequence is TGTGCCAGCTCACCGAGTGGGACAGGGGCTTATGGCTACACCTTC. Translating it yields CASSPSGTGAYGYTF.

CDR3 DNA: TGTGCCAGCAGCTTAGGACAGGGATTCACAGATACGCAGTATTTT. The encoded protein is CASSLGQGFTDTQYF. The chain is built from TRBV7-2 and TRBJ2-3, with 7 bases identical to TRBD1. The V gene's germline CDR1 is SGHTA and CDR2 FQGNSA. Losses at the gene ends were 1 base for V and 2 bases for J; bases not matched to a gene: 3. CDR3 length: 15 amino acids.

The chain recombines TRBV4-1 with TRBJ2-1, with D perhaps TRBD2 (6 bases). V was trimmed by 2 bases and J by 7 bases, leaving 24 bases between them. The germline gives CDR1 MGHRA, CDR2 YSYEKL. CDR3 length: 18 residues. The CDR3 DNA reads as TGCGCCAGCAGCCAATTGGACCTCATAGCGGCCCCAGGGAATGAGCAGTTCTTC. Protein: CASSQLDLIAAPGNEQFF.

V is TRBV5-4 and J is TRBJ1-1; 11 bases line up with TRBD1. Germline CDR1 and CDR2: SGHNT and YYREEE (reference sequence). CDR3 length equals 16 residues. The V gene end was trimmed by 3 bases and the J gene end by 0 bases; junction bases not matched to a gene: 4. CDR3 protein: CASSSGQGVVNTEAFF. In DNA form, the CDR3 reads TGTGCCAGCAGCTCGGGACAGGGGGTGGTGAACACTGAAGCTTTCTTT.

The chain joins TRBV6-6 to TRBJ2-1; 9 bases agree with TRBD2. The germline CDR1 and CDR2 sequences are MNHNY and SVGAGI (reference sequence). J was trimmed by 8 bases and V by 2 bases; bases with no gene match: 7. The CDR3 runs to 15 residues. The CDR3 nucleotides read TGTGCCAGCAGTTACGGGCTAGCGGGAAGGGATGAGCAGTTCTTC. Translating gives CASSYGLAGRDEQFF.

The CDR3 sequence: CASSLSGTGIEQPQHF. The CDR3, as DNA: TGTGCCAGCAGCCTTTCTGGGACAGGGATAGAGCAGCCCCAGCATTTT. The V and J genes are TRBV3-1 (or the pseudogene TRBV3-2) and TRBJ1-5; 9 positions agree with TRBD1. Germline trimming cut 4 bases from V and 7 bases from J; bases unmatched to any gene: 11. This CDR3 spans 16 amino acids. Germline CDR1 and CDR2: LGHDT and YNNKEL (reference sequence).

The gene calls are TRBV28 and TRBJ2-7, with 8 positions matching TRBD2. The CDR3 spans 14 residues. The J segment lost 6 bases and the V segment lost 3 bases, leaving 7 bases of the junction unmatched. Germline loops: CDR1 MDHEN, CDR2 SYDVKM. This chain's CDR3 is CASSLAGGFAEQYF. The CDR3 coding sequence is TGTGCCAGCAGTTTGGCGGGAGGATTTGCCGAGCAGTACTTC.

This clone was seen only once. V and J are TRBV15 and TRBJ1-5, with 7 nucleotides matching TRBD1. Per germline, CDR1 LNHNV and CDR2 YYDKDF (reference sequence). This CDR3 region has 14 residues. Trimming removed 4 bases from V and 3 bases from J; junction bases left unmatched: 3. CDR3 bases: TGTGCCACCAGCAAGGGGGCGATCAATCAGCCCCAGCATTTT. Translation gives CATSKGAINQPQHF.

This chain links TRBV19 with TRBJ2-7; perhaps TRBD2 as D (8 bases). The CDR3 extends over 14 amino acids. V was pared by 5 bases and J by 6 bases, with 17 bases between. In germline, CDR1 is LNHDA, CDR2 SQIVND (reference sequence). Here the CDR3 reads CASSLQGTRGEQYF. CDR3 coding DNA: TGTGCCAGTAGTCTACAGGGGACTAGGGGCGAGCAGTACTTC.

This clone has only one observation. CDR3 protein: CASRTGLQETQYF. The CDR3 DNA follows: TGTGCCAGCAGAACAGGGCTCCAAGAGACCCAGTACTTC. The chain employs TRBV6-5 and TRBJ2-5; possibly TRBD1 for D (6 bases). Germline V gives CDR1 MNHEY, CDR2 SVGAGI. The CDR3 covers 13 residues. Trimming removed 6 bases from V and 1 base from J, with 9 bases in between.

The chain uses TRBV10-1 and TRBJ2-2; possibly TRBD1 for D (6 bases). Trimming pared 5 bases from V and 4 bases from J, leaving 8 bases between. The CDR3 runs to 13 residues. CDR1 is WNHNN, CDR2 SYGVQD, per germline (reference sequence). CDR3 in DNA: TGCGCCAGCAGTAGACAGGCCACCGGGGAGCTGTTTTTT. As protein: CASSRQATGELFF.

CDR3 protein: CATSRDSKTGGVYEQYF. The CDR3 coding sequence is TGTGCCACCAGCAGAGATAGCAAGACAGGGGGTGTTTACGAGCAGTACTTC. This chain uses TRBV15 with TRBJ2-7; 9 bases map to TRBD1. CDR3 length: 17 residues. The V gene's germline CDR1 is LNHNV and CDR2 YYDKDF (reference sequence). The V gene end was trimmed by 0 bases and the J gene end by 4 bases; junction bases not matched to a gene: 10.

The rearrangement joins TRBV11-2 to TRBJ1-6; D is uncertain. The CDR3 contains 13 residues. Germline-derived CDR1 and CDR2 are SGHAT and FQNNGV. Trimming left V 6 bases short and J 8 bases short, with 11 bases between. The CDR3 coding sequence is TGTGCCAGCAGTTTCTTTGAGGATTCACCCCTCCACTTT. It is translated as CASSFFEDSPLHF.

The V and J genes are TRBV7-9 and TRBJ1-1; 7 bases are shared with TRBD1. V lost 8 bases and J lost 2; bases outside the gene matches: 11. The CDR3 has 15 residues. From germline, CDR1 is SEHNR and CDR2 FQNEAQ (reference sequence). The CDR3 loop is CASDRGSGGNTEAFF. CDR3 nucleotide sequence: TGTGCCAGCGACCGGGGGTCAGGGGGAAACACTGAAGCTTTCTTT.

The CDR3: CATSDPTTGNTEAFF. The CDR3 coding sequence is TGTGCCACCAGTGATCCCACAACAGGGAACACTGAAGCTTTCTTT. The genes are TRBV24-1 and TRBJ1-1, with D maybe TRBD1 (5 bases). The CDR3 is made up of 15 amino acids. V was trimmed by 3 bases and J by 1 base, leaving 11 bases between them. Per germline, CDR1 KGHDR and CDR2 SFDVKD.

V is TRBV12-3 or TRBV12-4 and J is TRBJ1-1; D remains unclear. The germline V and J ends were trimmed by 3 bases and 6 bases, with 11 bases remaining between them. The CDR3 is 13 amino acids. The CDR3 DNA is TGTGCCAGCAGTTTTAGGGAGCTGCCTGAAGCTTTCTTT. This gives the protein CASSFRELPEAFF.

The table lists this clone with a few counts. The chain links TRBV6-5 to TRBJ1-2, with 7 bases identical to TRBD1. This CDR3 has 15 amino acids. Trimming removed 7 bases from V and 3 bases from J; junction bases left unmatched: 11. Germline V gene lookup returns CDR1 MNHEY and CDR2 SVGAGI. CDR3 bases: TGTGCCAGCACCCAAGGGGGCAGATGGGACTATGGCTACACCTTC. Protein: CASTQGGRWDYGYTF.

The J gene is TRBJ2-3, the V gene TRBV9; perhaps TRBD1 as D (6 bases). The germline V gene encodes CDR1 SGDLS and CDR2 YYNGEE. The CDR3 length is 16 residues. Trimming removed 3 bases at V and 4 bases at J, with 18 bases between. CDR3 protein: CASSASRDNWPDTQYF. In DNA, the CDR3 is TGTGCCAGCAGCGCAAGCCGGGACAATTGGCCAGATACGCAGTATTTT.

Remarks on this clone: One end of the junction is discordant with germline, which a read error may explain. CDR3 coding DNA: TGTACCAGCAGTTCGGGACTAGCCCAGGGCGAGCAGTACTTC. This translates into CTSSSGLAQGEQYF. V is TRBV6-5 and J is TRBJ2-7; TRBD2 agrees at 9 bases. Germline CDR1 is MNHEY and CDR2 is SVGAGI. The CDR3 spans 14 residues.